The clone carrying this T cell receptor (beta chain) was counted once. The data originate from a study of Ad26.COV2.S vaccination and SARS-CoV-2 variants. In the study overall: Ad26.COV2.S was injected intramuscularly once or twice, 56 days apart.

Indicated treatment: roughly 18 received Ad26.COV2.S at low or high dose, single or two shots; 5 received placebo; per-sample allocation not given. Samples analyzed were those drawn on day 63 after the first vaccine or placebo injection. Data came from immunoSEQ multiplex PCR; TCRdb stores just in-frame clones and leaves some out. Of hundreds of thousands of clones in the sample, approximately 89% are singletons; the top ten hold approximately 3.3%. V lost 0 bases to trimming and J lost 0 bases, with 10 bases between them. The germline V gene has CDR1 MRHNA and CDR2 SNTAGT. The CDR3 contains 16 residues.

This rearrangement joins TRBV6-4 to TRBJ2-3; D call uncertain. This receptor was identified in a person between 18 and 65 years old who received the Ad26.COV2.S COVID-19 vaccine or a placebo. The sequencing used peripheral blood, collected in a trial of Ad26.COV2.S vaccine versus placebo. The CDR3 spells CASSDSQDFSTDTQYF. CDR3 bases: TGTGCCAGCAGTGACTCCCAAGATTTTAGCACAGATACGCAGTATTTT.